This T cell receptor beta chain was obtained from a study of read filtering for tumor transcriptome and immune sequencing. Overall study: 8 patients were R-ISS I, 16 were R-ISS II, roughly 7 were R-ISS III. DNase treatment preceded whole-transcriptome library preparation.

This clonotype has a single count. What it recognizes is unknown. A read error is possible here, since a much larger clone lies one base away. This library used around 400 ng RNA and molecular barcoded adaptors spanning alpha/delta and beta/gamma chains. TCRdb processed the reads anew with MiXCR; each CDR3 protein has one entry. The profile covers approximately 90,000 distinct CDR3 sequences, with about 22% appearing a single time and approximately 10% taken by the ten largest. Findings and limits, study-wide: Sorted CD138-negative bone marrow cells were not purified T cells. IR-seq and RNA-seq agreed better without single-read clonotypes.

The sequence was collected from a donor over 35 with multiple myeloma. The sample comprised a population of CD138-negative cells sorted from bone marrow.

This chain's CDR3 is CASSFSLAGELSF. The CDR3 bases are TGTGCCAGCAGCTTCAGTCTGGCCGGGGAGCTGTCTTTT. The genes are TRBV11-1 and TRBJ2-2; maybe TRBD2 (5 bases). Germline V CDR1 and CDR2: SGHAT, FQDESV (reference sequence). The CDR3 is made up of 13 amino acids.